This TCR beta chain was identified during a study of a mutant IDH1 vaccine in newly diagnosed glioma (dated by TCRdb to the early 2020s). For the study in its entirety: In the chemotherapy-containing groups, vaccination started alongside temozolomide cycles, whereas in patients who had radiotherapy alone it started 4-6 weeks after radiotherapy. Longitudinal TCRB deep sequencing was done for some 26 treated patients, wherever samples were available for exploratory analyses. The week-35 safety follow-up was designated visit V12, and the week-47 end of study was designated visit V13. Of the approximately 30 treated patients, approximately 62% were male and around 40% were female, and the mean age was approximately 40 years. Peripheral blood samples were drawn at six visits, namely V03 (baseline), V05, V07, V10, V12 and V13. Before enrollment, patients had received standard therapy of radiotherapy alone, temozolomide alone, or radiochemotherapy with temozolomide; most received the combination.

The germline V gene specifies SGHDT as CDR1 and YYEEEE as CDR2. Trimming takes 5 bases from V and 4 bases from J, and the germline ends sit 10 bases apart. The CDR3 runs 13 amino acids, cysteine and phenylalanine included. Only CDR3 DNA remains: 39 bases, in frame from the first base. Explained via the paper, the time point label denotes: week 35, safety follow-up. Each vaccine dose was 300 ug of a 20-mer mutant IDH1 peptide in Montanide, given subcutaneously with topical imiquimod. Eight vaccinations were administered to patients in weeks 1, 3, 5, 7, 11, 15, 19 and 23, corresponding to visits V03 through V10. Donors had newly diagnosed WHO grade 3 or 4 IDH1-mutant astrocytomas with loss of nuclear ATRX. The samples were drawn from NOA16, a multicentre, single-arm, open-label phase I trial in Germany that tested a mutant IDH1 peptide vaccine in humans for the first time. The DNeasy Blood and Tissue Kit was used to extract genomic DNA from EDTA blood for TCRB sequencing.

Receptor amplification or capture employed the immunoSEQ multiplex PCR assay. Rearranged TCR beta chain sequences were amplified using the hsTCRB Kit according to the manufacturer's protocol. TCRB libraries were sequenced on an Illumina MiSeq. In the authors' own workflow: Demultiplexing, trimming and gene mapping were performed with the kit vendor's proprietary platform. What TCRdb holds here is the immuneACCESS table cut down to in-frame rearrangements. Part of the clones is not present; checked against another copy, under half of the missing clones reflect an unresolved V gene, and the others are unexplained. Clone size and the V and J calls come from that table; the DNA yielded D and trimming. The table for this sample lists 34,000 or so clones; more than 65% of them were counted only once. The biggest ten clones account for 15% of the sample. Results and caveats for the whole study, not just this receptor: No apparent relationship was observed between pseudoprogression and alterations in the top peripheral T cell clonotypes detected by TCRB sequencing. Immune responses induced by the vaccine were seen in over 90% of patients across multiple MHC alleles. PBMC samples for TCRB deep sequencing were selected based on availability. The authors stated that sample limitations prevented analyses of patient blood samples from being reproduced.

Regarding this clone: Its antigen remains undetermined. No base quality values were provided; no much bigger clone lies one nucleotide off.

The chain links TRBV5-6 with TRBJ1-3; the D gene identity is not certain. The receptor's source is a man under 40 with glioma. The material was PBMCs, obtained from a glioma patient whose treatment included an IDH1 peptide vaccine. DNA sequence: TGTGCCAGCAGGTTAAGAGCGGGAAACACCATATATTTT. The resulting protein is CASRLRAGNTIYF. The reference TRBV5-6 and TRBJ1-3 proteins fill in what lies around the CDR3, so the full variable domain reads DAGVTQSPTHLIKTRGQQVTLRCSPKSGHDTVSWYQQALGQGPQFIFQYYEEEERQRGNFPDRFSGHQFPNYSSELNVNALLLGDSALYLCASRLRAGNTIYFGEGSWLTVV.